The next 20 T cell receptor beta chains were all read from a single sample in a study of blood T cell repertoires in COVID-19. Repertoires were generated with immunoSEQ multiplex PCR, while TCRdb's copy carries only in-frame clones and drops some. Among about 200,000 clones listed, roughly 85% were seen once. What was sequenced was PBMCs or T cells enriched from blood (not recorded which). The receptors shown here come from a man aged 40-50 years who had recovered from COVID-19.

This chain connects TRBV2 to TRBJ2-2, with 7 bases aligning to TRBD1. The junction had 8 bases not matched to a gene; V was cut back by 7 bases and J by 3 bases. Germline lookup yields CDR1 SNHLY and CDR2 FYNNEI. CDR3 size: 15 residues. CDR3 bases: TGTGCCAGCAAGGATGACAGGGTTCACACCGGGGAGCTGTTTTTT. It codes for CASKDDRVHTGELFF.

The chain couples TRBV7-9 to TRBJ2-7; TRBD2 is a possible D gene (6 bases). The CDR3 runs to 14 residues. CDR1 and CDR2 (germline): SEHNR, FQNEAQ (reference sequence). Deletions cut 1 base from V and 1 base from J, with 8 bases between. The CDR3 DNA reads TGTGCCAGCAGCTTAGGACGGGAGTCCTACGAGCAGTACTTC. Protein product: CASSLGRESYEQYF.

The chain links TRBV6-5 to TRBJ2-7; D possibly corresponds to TRBD1 (6 bases). The ends were cut back, 5 bases at V and 2 bases at J, with 10 bases in the middle. Per the germline V gene, CDR1 is MNHEY and CDR2 is SVGAGI. This CDR3 contains 13 residues. The DNA of the CDR3 is TGTGCCAGCAGTATCGACAGGACCTACGAGCAGTACTTC. This translates into CASSIDRTYEQYF.

V gene TRBV25-1 combines with J gene TRBJ1-5; no firm D call. The CDR3 length is 15 residues. Deletions cut 1 base from V and 4 bases from J, with 11 bases between. The germline V gene encodes CDR1 MGHDK and CDR2 SYGVNS. The CDR3 loop reads CASSESGIGNQPQHF. The CDR3 coding sequence is TGTGCCAGCAGTGAATCTGGAATCGGGAATCAGCCCCAGCATTTT.

The chain couples TRBV7-6 to TRBJ1-2; D remains unclear. The V end lost 0 bases, the J end lost 6 bases, and 17 bases lay between the germline ends. The germline V gene encodes CDR1 SGHVS and CDR2 FNYEAQ. This CDR3 spans 16 amino acids. The CDR3 region is CASSLAFGEGRDGYTF. The DNA of the CDR3 is TGTGCCAGCAGCTTAGCGTTTGGTGAGGGCCGGGATGGCTACACCTTC.

V is TRBV18 and J is TRBJ2-7; D not resolved. CDR3 length equals 12 residues. Trimming left V 6 bases short and J 2 bases short, with 8 bases between. The germline CDR1 and CDR2 sequences are KGHSH and LQKENI. CDR3 DNA: TGTGCCAGCTCGTCTTCTACCTACGAGCAGTACTTC. Translation: CASSSSTYEQYF.

Regarding this clone: Other DNA sequences in this sample translate to the same CDR3. This rearrangement joins TRBV5-5 to TRBJ1-1; no clear D. V lost 0 bases and J 1 base, leaving 4 bases between the germline ends. CDR1 and CDR2 (germline): SGHKS, YYEKEE (reference sequence). The CDR3 sequence is 13 residues long. The CDR3 is CASSLAGNTEAFF. The CDR3 DNA reads TGTGCCAGCAGCTTGGCCGGGAACACTGAAGCTTTCTTT.

The genes are TRBV10-3 and TRBJ1-1, with a weak D call TRBD1 (6 bases). The CDR3 is 13 amino acids. The V end was cut by 5 bases, the J end by 5 bases, with 12 bases between. CDR1 ENHRY and CDR2 SYGVKD come from the germline V gene. CDR3 bases: TGTGCCATCAGTACAGGGCTTCGTACTGAAGCTTTCTTT. This translates into CAISTGLRTEAFF.

J is TRBJ2-5 and V is TRBV7-6, with D possibly matching TRBD2 (5 bases). Trimming left V 5 bases short and J 7 bases short, with 17 bases between. The CDR3 has 14 residues. Germline V lookup: CDR1 SGHVS, CDR2 FNYEAQ. The CDR3 nucleotides read TGTGCCAGCAGCATTGAGACGGGGTCCGGGACCCAGTACTTC. It translates to CASSIETGSGTQYF.

The chain carries TRBV7-3 and TRBJ2-1; 12 bases agree with TRBD1. There are 18 residues in the CDR3. Trimming took 2 bases from V and 6 from J; bases not matched to a gene: 11. CDR1 and CDR2 (germline): SGHTA, FQGTGA. The CDR3 bases are TGTGCCAGCAGCTTAGCAGGGACAGGGGGCGCCGGGTTCAATGAGCAGTTCTTC. Translation gives CASSLAGTGGAGFNEQFF. The full variable domain, completed using reference TRBV7-3 and TRBJ2-1, is GAGVSQTPSNKVTEKGKYVELRCDPISGHTALYWYRQSLGQGPEFLIYFQGTGAADDSGLPNDRFFAVRPEGSVSTLKIQRTERGDSAVYLCASSLAGTGGAGFNEQFFGPGTRLTVL.

The chain is built from TRBV5-4 and TRBJ2-7; 7 nucleotides align to TRBD2. CDR1 is SGHNT, CDR2 YYREEE, per germline (reference sequence). With 4 bases clipped from V and 6 bases from J, the junction kept 16 bases outside the gene matches. This CDR3 comprises 16 residues. The CDR3 protein is CASSMGGGGLGREQYF. CDR3 bases: TGTGCCAGCAGCATGGGGGGGGGAGGACTAGGCCGCGAGCAGTACTTC. Filled out from reference TRBV5-4 and TRBJ2-7, the complete variable domain reads ETGVTQSPTHLIKTRGQQVTLRCSSQSGHNTVSWYQQALGQGPQFIFQYYREEENGRGNFPPRFSGLQFPNYSSELNVNALELDDSALYLCASSMGGGGLGREQYFGPGTRLTVT.

The chain combines TRBV20-1 with TRBJ2-7, with 12 nucleotides matching TRBD1. The trim removed 3 bases at V and 11 bases at J, leaving 8 bases unmatched. There are 13 residues in the CDR3. The germline V gene encodes CDR1 DFQATT and CDR2 SNEGSKA (reference sequence). Here the CDR3 DNA reads TGCAGTGCTAGTGGGACAGGGGGCCGATTTGAGTACTTC. Translation: CSASGTGGRFEYF.

The chain couples TRBV6-5 to TRBJ1-1; no clear D. V shed 6 bases and J shed 4 bases, with 6 bases lying between them. CDR1 is MNHEY, CDR2 SVGAGI, per germline. The CDR3 is made up of 11 amino acids. The CDR3 nucleotides read TGTGCCAGCAGGGAGGGCACTGAAGCTTTCTTT. Amino acids: CASREGTEAFF.

The chain couples TRBV5-1 to TRBJ2-1, with TRBD2 identical over 9 bases. Per the germline V gene, CDR1 is SGHRS and CDR2 is YFSETQ. V shed 5 bases, J shed 4 bases, and the junction held 4 bases outside the gene matches. The CDR3 is made up of 14 amino acids. The CDR3, as DNA: TGCGCCAGCAGGTTAGCGGGAGATTACAATGAGCAGTTCTTC. It translates to CASRLAGDYNEQFF. Combining the CDR3 with reference TRBV5-1 and TRBJ2-1 gives the whole variable domain KAGVTQTPRYLIKTRGQQVTLSCSPISGHRSVSWYQQTPGQGLQFLFEYFSETQRNKGNFPGRFSGRQFSNSRSEMNVSTLELGDSALYLCASRLAGDYNEQFFGPGTRLTVL.

This clone was picked up one time. This sequence joins TRBV6-2 or TRBV6-3 and TRBJ2-7; D perhaps matches TRBD2 (5 bases). The CDR3 runs to 17 residues. V lost 2 bases and J lost 0, with 17 bases in between. CDR1 is MNHEY and CDR2 is SVGEGT in the germline V gene. CDR3 protein: CASSYPEHGVRSYEQYF. CDR3 DNA: TGTGCCAGCAGTTACCCCGAACACGGGGTTCGCTCCTACGAGCAGTACTTC.

The V and J genes are TRBV9 and TRBJ2-7, with a possible D match to TRBD2 (6 bases). The CDR3 contains 13 residues. Germline CDR1 reads SGDLS; CDR2 reads YYNGEE. V was clipped by 4 bases and J by 0 bases, with 8 bases between them. CDR3 DNA sequence: TGTGCCAGCAGCTCGGGGGACTCCTACGAGCAGTACTTC. Protein: CASSSGDSYEQYF.

The chain joins TRBV18 to TRBJ1-2; tentatively, D is TRBD1 (6 bases). This CDR3 is 14 amino acids long. V gave up 3 bases and J gave up 2 bases, with 10 bases separating them. CDR1 is KGHSH, CDR2 LQKENI, per germline. CDR3 nucleotides: TGTGCCAGCTCACCTCAGGGGATCAACTATGGCTACACCTTC. It specifies CASSPQGINYGYTF.

This sequence joins TRBV2 and TRBJ2-7, with 7 bases aligning to TRBD2. This CDR3 comprises 15 residues. Trimming took 3 bases from V and 4 from J; bases not matched to a gene: 9. CDR1 and CDR2 from the germline V gene are SNHLY and FYNNEI. CDR3 nucleotide sequence: TGTGCCAGCAGTGAGGAAGCGGGAAAGTCTTACGAGCAGTACTTC. It yields the protein CASSEEAGKSYEQYF.

The genes are TRBV4-2 and TRBJ2-1; D perhaps matches TRBD1 (5 bases). The CDR3 length is 11 residues. CDR1 and CDR2 (germline): LGHNA, YNFKEQ. V shed 4 bases and J shed 15 bases, with 13 bases lying between them. This CDR3 is CASSPGKGMFF. Written as DNA, the CDR3 is TGTGCCAGCAGCCCCGGAAAGGGGATGTTCTTC.

The chain carries TRBV27 and TRBJ1-6; TRBD1 matches 7 bases. Germline V gene lookup returns CDR1 MNHEY and CDR2 SMNVEV (reference sequence). This CDR3 region has 15 residues. V gave up 5 bases and J gave up 10 bases; unmatched junction bases: 11. For the CDR3, the DNA is TGTGCCAGCAGTCCTCGGACAGGAGGGGGATCACCCCTCCACTTT. Its protein product is CASSPRTGGGSPLHF.